This T cell receptor beta chain was retrieved from a study of blood T cell repertoires in COVID-19. Study-wide context: Samples representing acute and convalescent COVID-19 were sourced from the United States, Italy and Spain. PBMCs, B-cell-depleted T cells, or T cells provided the cDNA or gDNA that made up the material.

Original processing methods: The assay estimated nucleated cells by amplifying reference gene primers. Sequencing was performed with immunoSEQ multiplex PCR; in TCRdb, only in-frame clones are kept and a portion is missing. V and J calls and clone size are given by that table; D and trimming were obtained from the DNA. The data contain approximately 60,000 clones, 70% to 80% of them singletons. The CDR3 totals 16 residues. Between the trimmed V and J ends, which lost 5 bases and 2 bases, there was a span of 13 bases. In germline, CDR1 is SGHVS, CDR2 FQNEAQ. The rearrangement uses TRBV7-8 and TRBJ2-6; D ambiguous. This clonotype originated in a man in his sixties with acute or convalescent COVID-19. Sequenced: peripheral blood. The CDR3 DNA is TGTGCCAGCAGCACCCGTGGGCTCACTGGGGCCAACGTCCTGACTTTC. Translating it yields CASSTRGLTGANVLTF.